This paragraph reports one TCR beta chain. Its antigen is not yet known. The sample holds no much larger clone one base away, and base qualities are not on file. Whole blood was collected in K2EDTA tubes by collaborating institutions according to the institutions' own protocols. Collaborator samples were shipped for TCRbeta analysis as frozen whole blood, isolated PBMCs, or DNA extracted from either sample type. The data were obtained in a study of blood T cell repertoires in COVID-19 (dated by TCRdb to about 2020). Regarding the research as a whole: Samples from collaborators originated in the United States, Italy and Spain and spanned both the acute and convalescent phases of COVID-19. Deeply sampled blood TCRbeta repertoires from subjects exposed to, actively infected with, or recovered from COVID-19 were included in the dataset. The samples were drawn from the first 160 participants of the ongoing ImmuneRACE study and from 1,254 subjects provided by 6 global collaborators. Where HLA class I and class II types were available, the types were taken from metadata supplied by the sample provider, not from assay-based typing. The prospective study material was composed of cDNA or gDNA derived from T cells, B-cell-depleted T cells, or PBMCs. A freely available public database, intended as a resource for researchers studying the immune response to SARS-CoV-2, is where the repertoires were released. Nearly every sample came with metadata listing a de-identified subject ID, COVID-19 status, age in years and sex. Study-wide findings and limitations: The amount of clinical and demographic metadata varied by source and participant and was provided uncurated.

The immunoSEQ Assay, a bias-controlled multiplex PCR, was used to amplify TCRbeta CDR3 regions from genomic DNA. The original pipeline was this. Within the assay, amplification of reference gene primers was used to estimate how many nucleated cells each sample contained. Sequence reads were collapsed and filtered to measure the absolute abundance of every unique TCRbeta CDR3 rearrangement. Productive Simpson clonality was computed per sample as the square root of Simpson's diversity index over productive rearrangements. TCRdb retrieved this table from immuneACCESS and kept in-frame rearrangements only. Not all clones are present; in checked studies, unresolved V genes account for under half, and no reason is known for the remainder. V and J calls and clone size are those listed in that table; D and trimming were worked out from the DNA. The sample table lists 65,000 to 85,000 clones, over 65% of them with a count of one. The leading ten clones occupy approximately 5.7% of the sample.

The receptor's source is a man in his fifties with active or convalescent COVID-19. Input material: peripheral blood.

At the DNA level, the sequence is TGTGCCACCAGCAGCCGACTAGCGGGCGGCACAGATACGCAGTATTTT. Translated, it gives CATSSRLAGGTDTQYF. The chain is assembled from TRBV15 and TRBJ2-3, with TRBD2 identical over 10 junction bases. Its CDR3 holds 16 amino acids, cysteine through phenylalanine. Only CDR3 DNA remains: 48 bases, in frame from the first base. Germline trimming amounts to 3 bases on V and 1 base on J, with 4 as the count of junction bases outside the gene matches. CDR1 and CDR2, looked up from the germline V gene (reference sequence), are LNHNV and YYDKDF.